The rows below give T cell receptor beta chains drawn from one sample of a study of blood T cell repertoires in COVID-19. Only in-frame clones appear in the TCRdb table, and some are missing; sequencing was by immunoSEQ multiplex PCR. Here the sample spans roughly 260,000 clones, roughly 84% being singletons. Material for sequencing was peripheral blood. Receptor source: a woman aged 18-30 years with acute or convalescent COVID-19. Each CDR3 is given with its conserved first and last residue. The D gene is left open where the match is weak. Clone size is not always given. Where it is, it says once, few, many or a class for expanded clones.

TRBJ1-2 | - | TRBV27 | - | CASSSLRVGYGYTF | TGTGCCAGCAGCTCTCTCAGGGTAGGCTATGGCTACACCTTC
TRBJ1-2 | - | TRBV5-6 | - | CASSLGQYYGYTF | TGTGCCAGCAGCTTGGGACAGTACTATGGCTACACCTTC
TRBJ2-7 | TRBD2 | TRBV9 | few | CASSAGTSWNYEQYF | TGTGCCAGCAGCGCAGGGACTAGTTGGAACTACGAGCAGTACTTC
TRBJ2-1 | TRBD2 | TRBV6-2/TRBV6-3 | - | CASSYGLAGRSEQFF | TGTGCCAGCAGTTACGGACTAGCGGGGAGGAGTGAGCAGTTCTTC
TRBJ2-2 | - | TRBV6-5 | - | CALARTPNTGELFF | TGTGCCCTCGCCCGGACTCCGAACACCGGGGAGCTGTTTTTT
TRBJ2-1 | TRBD2 | TRBV30 | few | CAWSLPTRTSGRALKINEQFF | TGTGCCTGGAGTTTACCTACGCGGACTAGCGGGAGGGCCCTTAAGATTAATGAGCAGTTCTTC
TRBJ1-1 | - | TRBV19 | - | CASSRAPDSTEAFF | TGTGCCAGTAGTAGAGCTCCGGACAGCACTGAAGCTTTCTTT
TRBJ1-1 | - | TRBV6-5 | - | CASSYAGWNTEAFF | TGTGCCAGCAGTTACGCGGGCTGGAACACTGAAGCTTTCTTT
TRBJ2-3 | - | TRBV6-2/TRBV6-3 | - | CASSFREMGPDTQYF | TGTGCCAGCAGTTTCCGGGAAATGGGTCCAGATACGCAGTATTTT
TRBJ2-7 | - | TRBV4-3 | - | CASSQYSGTTTYEQYF | TGCGCCAGCAGCCAGTACTCCGGGACAACAACCTACGAGCAGTACTTC
TRBJ1-2 | TRBD1 | TRBV29-1 | - | CSVDAGQASYGYTF | TGCAGCGTTGACGCGGGACAGGCTAGCTATGGCTACACCTTC
TRBJ1-1 | - | TRBV30 | once | CAWSSRARTEAFF | TGTGCCTGGAGTTCGAGGGCGCGTACTGAAGCTTTCTTT